The T cell receptor beta chain described here comes from a study of T cell repertoires in cytomegalovirus infection. Study context: A matching HLA type, together with CMV infection, was signaled by public TCR beta signatures. Points from the study as a whole: Ex vivo responses were dominated by HLA-C-restricted CMV-specific TCR beta clonotypes. There were carriers of CMV plus the relevant HLA, and cumulative public TCR beta family frequency identified them.

TCRdb re-analysed the reads in MiXCR, keeping a single row per CDR3 protein. The sample lists about 76,000 distinct CDR3 sequences, more than 3% seen once, with under 6% in the top ten. This clonotype has at least ten counts. Its specificity is not known. This CDR3 has 15 residues. The germline V gene has CDR1 SGHTA and CDR2 FQGNSA. Trimming cost V 5 bases and J 6 bases; bases outside gene matches: 13. The chain carries TRBV7-2 and TRBJ2-7; 7 positions agree with TRBD1. This clonotype was obtained from a human donor in good health (CMV status not recorded). Some clones in this sample may be carry-over from other donors' samples. The sample consisted of PBMCs. CDR3 protein: CASSPTGPGSLEQYF. CDR3 DNA sequence: TGTGCCAGCAGCCCGACAGGGCCCGGGTCACTCGAGCAGTACTTC.